A single sample gave rise to the 18 T cell receptor beta chains below, sequenced in a study of cytomegalovirus exposure and HLA in healthy donors. PCR employed 60 Vbeta and 13 Jbeta primers. Here immunoSEQ multiplex PCR was the method, and the copy in TCRdb shows in-frame clones only, minus some. The sample has approximately 99,000 clones, roughly 73% seen once. The sample consisted of PBMCs. These receptors came from a man aged 35-49 years in good health and CMV-seronegative.

This clone was seen more than once but under ten times. The CDR3 here is CASSLIPRSSYEQYF. In DNA, the CDR3 is TGTGCCAGCAGCTTAATCCCAAGGAGCTCCTACGAGCAGTACTTC. The chain employs TRBV7-9 and TRBJ2-7; D is unresolved. The germline V gene has CDR1 SEHNR and CDR2 FQNEAQ (reference sequence). There are 15 residues in the CDR3. V lost 2 bases to trimming and J lost 0 bases, with 11 bases between them.

This chain uses TRBV2 with TRBJ1-1; tentatively, D is TRBD1 (5 bases). The length of the CDR3 is 12 residues. The V end was cut by 6 bases, the J end by 1 base, with 6 bases between. CDR1 is SNHLY, CDR2 FYNNEI, per germline. The CDR3 spells CASSGQNTEAFF. The CDR3 region has the DNA TGTGCCAGCAGCGGACAGAACACTGAAGCTTTCTTT.

The chain carries TRBV11-3 and TRBJ2-7; D uncertain. CDR3 size: 14 residues. In germline, CDR1 is SGHNT, CDR2 YENEEA. Between the trimmed V and J ends, which lost 1 base and 1 base, there was a span of 8 bases. CDR3 protein: CASSLGASSYEQYF. The DNA for the CDR3 is TGTGCCAGCAGCTTAGGAGCATCGTCCTACGAGCAGTACTTC.

The chain couples TRBV5-6 to TRBJ2-2; D possibly corresponds to TRBD2 (5 bases). The V gene lost 0 bases and the J gene lost 6 bases, with 9 bases spanning the gap. This CDR3 is built from 14 residues. In germline, CDR1 is SGHDT, CDR2 YYEEEE. This chain's CDR3 is CASSLGTPSGELFF. CDR3 nucleotide sequence: TGTGCCAGCAGCTTGGGGACTCCCTCCGGGGAGCTGTTTTTT.

The V gene is TRBV4-1, the J gene TRBJ1-1; a possible D gene is TRBD1 (6 bases). Trimming took off 5 bases at V and 0 bases at J, with 16 bases between the two ends. The germline CDR1 and CDR2 sequences are MGHRA and YSYEKL. The CDR3 has 16 amino acids. CDR3 sequence (DNA): TGCGCCAGCAGCTCTCGGACAGCGCTCATGAACACTGAAGCTTTCTTT. It specifies CASSSRTALMNTEAFF.

The CDR3 coding sequence is TGTGCCGGCATTGGGGGACTAGCGGGAATATCGAACACCGGGGAGCTGTTTTTT. This codes for CAGIGGLAGISNTGELFF. This sequence joins TRBV7-9 and TRBJ2-2, with TRBD2 identical over 13 bases. The CDR3 is 18 amino acids. Germline V CDR1 and CDR2: SEHNR, FQNEAQ (reference sequence). Trimming cost V 11 bases and J 0 bases; bases outside gene matches: 12.

This chain uses TRBV7-3 with TRBJ2-5, with 8 bases lining up with TRBD1. The V gene end was trimmed by 5 bases and the J gene end by 4 bases; junction bases not matched to a gene: 9. Germline lookup yields CDR1 SGHTA and CDR2 FQGTGA. This CDR3 has 15 amino acids. The CDR3 coding sequence is TGTGCCAGCAGCCCGGCCGACAGGGGTATAGAGACCCAGTACTTC. It codes for CASSPADRGIETQYF.

This sequence joins TRBV7-8 and TRBJ1-4; no reliable D call. Trimming left V 5 bases short and J 16 bases short, with 20 bases between. Germline V lookup: CDR1 SGHVS, CDR2 FQNEAQ. The CDR3 extends over 13 amino acids. CDR3 loop: CASSPRTGGFRFF. The CDR3 DNA is TGTGCCAGCAGCCCCCGGACTGGAGGGTTTCGGTTTTTT.

This rearrangement joins TRBV10-3 to TRBJ2-5, with 7 bases matching TRBD1. This CDR3 spans 15 amino acids. The germline V gene has CDR1 ENHRY and CDR2 SYGVKD. Germline trimming cut 3 bases from V and 2 bases from J; bases unmatched to any gene: 6. In DNA form, the CDR3 reads TGTGCCATCAGTGAAGACAGGGAAGTGCAAGAGACCCAGTACTTC. It translates to CAISEDREVQETQYF.

This clone occurred a few times. The gene calls are TRBV18 and TRBJ2-5, with 11 nucleotides matching TRBD2. V dropped 1 base and J dropped 2; count of bases not matched to a gene: 9. This CDR3 has 18 residues. Germline loops: CDR1 KGHSH, CDR2 LQKENI. CDR3 sequence reads: CASSPHKALAGGQETQYF. The CDR3 region has the DNA TGTGCCAGCTCACCACATAAGGCCCTAGCGGGGGGTCAAGAGACCCAGTACTTC.

This chain connects TRBV27 to TRBJ2-7, with 7 bases identical to TRBD2. The V gene's germline CDR1 is MNHEY and CDR2 SMNVEV (reference sequence). The trim removed 4 bases at V and 5 bases at J, leaving 11 bases unmatched. The CDR3 runs 15 residues. CDR3 in amino acids: CASSSLSGGGNEQYF. In nucleotides, the CDR3 is TGTGCCAGCAGTTCCCTCTCGGGGGGAGGCAACGAGCAGTACTTC.

V is TRBV9 and J is TRBJ2-5; TRBD2 aligns across 12 bases. Germline CDR1 SGDLS, CDR2 YYNGEE. Trimming at V came to 2 bases and at J to 2 bases, leaving 4 bases not matched to a gene. This CDR3 is built from 16 residues. CDR3 nucleotides: TGTGCCAGCAGCGTCGGGACTAGCGGGTCACAAGAGACCCAGTACTTC. Residues: CASSVGTSGSQETQYF.

V is TRBV5-8 and J is TRBJ2-5, with a possible D match to TRBD2 (5 bases). The CDR3 has 15 amino acids. Trimming took 0 bases from V and 2 from J, leaving 11 bases between them. Per germline, CDR1 SGHTS and CDR2 YDEGEE. CDR3 in DNA: TGTGCCAGCAGCTTGGGGACCGACTATCAAGAGACCCAGTACTTC. It translates to CASSLGTDYQETQYF.

The chain has TRBV15 and TRBJ2-1; 9 bases are shared with TRBD2. The germline V gene has CDR1 LNHNV and CDR2 YYDKDF (reference sequence). The CDR3 covers 16 residues. The trim removed 1 base at V and 5 bases at J, leaving 6 bases unmatched. CDR3 coding DNA: TGTGCCACCAGCAGAGTGCTAGCGGGGAGCCACAATGAGCAGTTCTTC. Its translation is CATSRVLAGSHNEQFF. Full variable domain (rest looked up from reference TRBV15 and TRBJ2-1): DAMVIQNPRYQVTQFGKPVTLSCSQTLNHNVMYWYQQKSSQAPKLLFHYYDKDFNNEADTPDNFQSRRPNTSFCFLDIRSPGLGDTAMYLCATSRVLAGSHNEQFFGPGTRLTVL.

The chain employs TRBV18 and TRBJ2-5; a weak D match, TRBD2 (5 bases). Germline assignment: CDR1 KGHSH and CDR2 LQKENI. CDR3 length: 13 amino acids. Trimming pared 0 bases from V and 4 bases from J, leaving 6 bases between. CDR3 protein: CASSPPAGETQYF. The DNA of the CDR3 is TGTGCCAGCTCACCACCGGCGGGAGAGACCCAGTACTTC.

V gene TRBV23-1 combines with J gene TRBJ2-1; unclear D gene. TRBV23-1 is classed as an ORF, of uncertain function. The V end was cut by 3 bases, the J end by 8 bases, with 8 bases between. This CDR3 spans 12 amino acids. The CDR3 nucleotides are TGCGCCAGCAGTCACCAGTTGGATGAGCAGTTCTTC. Amino acid sequence: CASSHQLDEQFF.

The chain is built from TRBV4-3 and TRBJ2-7; TRBD1 is a possible D gene (6 bases). Germline-derived CDR1 and CDR2 are LGHNA and YSLEER. This CDR3 region has 13 residues. V lost 2 bases, J lost 9 bases, and 14 bases lay in between. DNA for the CDR3: TGCGCCAGCAGCCAAAAAACAGGGTTGCGGCAGTACTTC. Protein sequence: CASSQKTGLRQYF.

About this clone: The sample holds other DNA sequences that translate to the same CDR3. The rearrangement links TRBV9 to TRBJ2-2; D possibly corresponds to TRBD2 (5 bases). V was trimmed by 4 bases and J by 8 bases, leaving 15 bases between them. The CDR3 spans 14 residues. CDR1 and CDR2 (germline): SGDLS, YYNGEE. The CDR3 nucleotides are TGTGCCAGCAGCCTAGGGCCCGGGGAAGGGGAGCTGTTTTTT. It specifies CASSLGPGEGELFF.